Given below is one T cell receptor beta chain in context. A read error may account for a junction end that differs from germline. The data were taken from a study of T cell responses to AZD1222 COVID-19 vaccine. The assay was immunoSEQ multiplex PCR, and TCRdb's table has in-frame clones only and misses some. The sample lists about 160,000 clones, approximately 93% occurring once. The receptor was isolated from an adult in good health. Sequenced here: peripheral blood, sampled on day 0 of AZD1222 vaccination.

CDR3: CASSQAYEALTF. The CDR3 DNA sequence: TGTGCCAGCAGCCAAGCATACGAGGCCCTCACCTTT. The genes are TRBV4-2 and TRBJ1-3; D is uncertain. The CDR3 is made up of 12 amino acids. Per the germline V gene, CDR1 is LGHNA and CDR2 is YNFKEQ.